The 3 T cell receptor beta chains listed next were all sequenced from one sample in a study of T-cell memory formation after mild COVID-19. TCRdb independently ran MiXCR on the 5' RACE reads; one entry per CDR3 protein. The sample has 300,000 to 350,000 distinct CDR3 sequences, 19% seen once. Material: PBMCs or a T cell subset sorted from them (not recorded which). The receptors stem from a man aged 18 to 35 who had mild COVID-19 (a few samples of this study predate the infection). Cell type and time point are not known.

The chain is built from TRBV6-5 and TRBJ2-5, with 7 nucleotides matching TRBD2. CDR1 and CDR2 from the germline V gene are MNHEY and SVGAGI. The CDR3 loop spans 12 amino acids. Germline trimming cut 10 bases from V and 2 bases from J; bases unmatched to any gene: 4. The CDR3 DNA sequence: TGTGCCACACTAGCGCCTCAAGAGACCCAGTACTTC. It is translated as CATLAPQETQYF.

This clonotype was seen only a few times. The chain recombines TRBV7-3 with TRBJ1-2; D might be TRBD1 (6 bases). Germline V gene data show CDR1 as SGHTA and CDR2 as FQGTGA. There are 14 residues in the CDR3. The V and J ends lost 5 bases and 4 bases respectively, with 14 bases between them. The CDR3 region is CASSPGTSPYGYTF. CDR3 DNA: TGTGCCAGCAGCCCCGGGACAAGTCCCTATGGCTACACCTTC.

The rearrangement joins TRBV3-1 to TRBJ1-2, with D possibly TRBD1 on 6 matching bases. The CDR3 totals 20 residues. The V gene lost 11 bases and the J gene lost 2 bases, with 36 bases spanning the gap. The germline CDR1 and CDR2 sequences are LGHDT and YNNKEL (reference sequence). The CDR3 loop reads CAPLTIWGIQGALRNYGYTF. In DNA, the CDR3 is TGTGCCCCCCTCACGATTTGGGGGATACAGGGAGCCCTTAGGAACTATGGCTACACCTTC.